The clone carrying this T cell receptor beta chain appeared a few times. What it recognizes is unknown. This record belongs to a study of blood T cells in healthy people across ages. Study observations and caveats: Diversity of TCR beta per million T cells declined in a roughly linear way with age.

V shed 0 bases and J shed 1 base, with 14 bases lying between them. Germline V gives CDR1 DFQATT, CDR2 SNEGSKA (reference sequence). This CDR3 has 16 residues. A second about 7 to 12 cycle PCR used barcoded and J-beta primers. TCRdb processed the 5' RACE reads anew with MiXCR; each CDR3 protein has one entry. The sample contains 1.4 million or so distinct CDR3 sequences, 40% to 45% of which appear only once. The sample comprised blood. This TCR derives from a woman aged 18-35 years in good health. The genes are TRBV20-1 and TRBJ2-3, with D maybe TRBD1 (5 bases). The CDR3 bases are TGCAGTGCTAGAGAACCCGACAGACGCGGCACAGATACGCAGTATTTT. Translation gives CSAREPDRRGTDTQYF.